This T cell receptor beta chain originates from a study of cytomegalovirus exposure and HLA in healthy donors. Study-level findings and limits: Clusters of TCRs from the first cohort tended to co-occur in the approximately 120 validation repertoires (as a later analysis found). High sensitivity and specificity were reportedly achieved when the classifier diagnosed cytomegalovirus status.

The CDR3 runs to 14 residues. V was trimmed by 6 bases and J by 2 bases, leaving 10 bases between them. Looked up from germline, CDR1 is LNHDA and CDR2 is SQIVND (reference sequence). This clone was recorded only once. Its antigen is not identified. Data came from immunoSEQ multiplex PCR; TCRdb stores just in-frame clones and leaves some out. The table has about 130,000 clones, around 89% seen once. The receptor comes from a woman in her thirties in good health and CMV-seropositive. This rearrangement joins TRBV19 to TRBJ2-2, with D possibly matching TRBD1 (6 bases). Sequencing input: PBMCs. The CDR3 nucleotides are TGTGCCAGTAGGCGGACAGTCAACACCGGGGAGCTGTTTTTT. Translation: CASRRTVNTGELFF.